A selection of T cell receptor beta chains follows, all from one sample in a study of cytomegalovirus exposure and HLA in healthy donors. Repertoires were generated with immunoSEQ multiplex PCR, while TCRdb's copy carries only in-frame clones and drops some. The data contain approximately 53,000 clones, about 78% of them singletons. The sample taken for sequencing was PBMCs. These receptors all come from a man aged 25 to 40 in good health and CMV-seropositive. CDR3s include the opening cysteine and the closing phenylalanine or tryptophan. Fields, in order: D gene, V gene, clone size, J gene, CDR3 protein, CDR3 DNA. The D gene is left open where the match is weak. Only part of the rows carry a size: once, few, many, or a class if the clone is expanded.

d_call: .
v_call: TRBV5-8
clone_size: .
j_call: TRBJ1-2
cdr3_aa: CASRPPRGPYGYTF
cdr3_nt: TGTGCCAGCAGACCCCCCAGGGGACCTTATGGCTACACCTTC

d_call: .
v_call: TRBV19
clone_size: .
j_call: TRBJ1-2
cdr3_aa: CASSQRGFRGYTF
cdr3_nt: TGTGCCAGTAGTCAACGGGGATTCCGGGGCTACACCTTC

d_call: .
v_call: TRBV27
clone_size: .
j_call: TRBJ1-4
cdr3_aa: CASRGLNEKLFF
cdr3_nt: TGTGCCAGCAGGGGACTTAATGAAAAACTGTTTTTT

d_call: TRBD1
v_call: TRBV6-5
clone_size: .
j_call: TRBJ1-1
cdr3_aa: CASSYITGEDTEAFF
cdr3_nt: TGTGCCAGCAGTTACATTACAGGGGAGGACACTGAAGCTTTCTTT

d_call: .
v_call: TRBV29-1
clone_size: .
j_call: TRBJ1-1
cdr3_aa: CSVSPGGRNTEAFF
cdr3_nt: TGCAGCGTCTCCCCGGGAGGCAGGAACACTGAAGCTTTCTTT

d_call: .
v_call: TRBV11-2
clone_size: .
j_call: TRBJ2-7
cdr3_aa: CASSFLRGEQYF
cdr3_nt: TGTGCCAGCAGCTTTTTACGGGGGGAGCAGTACTTC

d_call: TRBD1
v_call: TRBV19
clone_size: .
j_call: TRBJ1-2
cdr3_aa: CASTGDRVDYGYTF
cdr3_nt: TGTGCCAGTACCGGGGACAGGGTGGACTATGGCTACACCTTC

d_call: .
v_call: TRBV7-8
clone_size: few
j_call: TRBJ2-7
cdr3_aa: CASSEDSLYEQYF
cdr3_nt: TGTGCCAGCAGCGAGGACAGCCTTTACGAGCAGTACTTC

d_call: TRBD1
v_call: TRBV5-1
clone_size: .
j_call: TRBJ2-7
cdr3_aa: CASSLVRDRGSYEQYF
cdr3_nt: TGCGCCAGCAGCTTAGTACGGGACAGGGGCTCCTACGAGCAGTACTTC

d_call: .
v_call: TRBV4-2
clone_size: once
j_call: TRBJ2-6
cdr3_aa: CASSQEAGSGANVLTF
cdr3_nt: TGTGCCAGCAGCCAAGAAGCCGGGTCTGGGGCCAACGTCCTGACTTTC

d_call: TRBD2
v_call: TRBV6-1
clone_size: few
j_call: TRBJ2-2
cdr3_aa: CASIRLAGNTGELFF
cdr3_nt: TGTGCCAGCATCCGACTAGCGGGGAACACCGGGGAGCTGTTTTTT

d_call: .
v_call: TRBV6-5
clone_size: .
j_call: TRBJ2-7
cdr3_aa: CASSSGTWATYEQYF
cdr3_nt: TGTGCCAGCAGCTCCGGGACATGGGCGACCTACGAGCAGTACTTC

d_call: .
v_call: TRBV5-6
clone_size: few
j_call: TRBJ1-1
cdr3_aa: CASTIVSLPGGQAFF
cdr3_nt: TGTGCCAGCACCATTGTCAGCCTTCCCGGTGGGCAAGCTTTCTTT

d_call: TRBD1
v_call: TRBV10-3
clone_size: .
j_call: TRBJ2-7
cdr3_aa: CAISTGGGDEQYF
cdr3_nt: TGTGCCATCAGTACAGGGGGCGGCGACGAGCAGTACTTC

d_call: TRBD1
v_call: TRBV5-1
clone_size: .
j_call: TRBJ2-4
cdr3_aa: CASSSFGDRGSIQYF
cdr3_nt: TGCGCCAGCAGCTCGTTCGGGGACAGGGGAAGTATTCAGTACTTC

d_call: .
v_call: TRBV7-2
clone_size: once
j_call: TRBJ1-2
cdr3_aa: CASSFPRTLPALHGYTF
cdr3_nt: TGTGCCAGCAGCTTCCCCCGGACTCTTCCCGCGCTACATGGCTACACCTTC

d_call: .
v_call: TRBV9
clone_size: .
j_call: TRBJ1-6
cdr3_aa: CASSVATGYNSPLHF
cdr3_nt: TGTGCCAGCAGCGTAGCAACAGGGTATAATTCACCCCTCCACTTT

d_call: TRBD1
v_call: TRBV6-6
clone_size: .
j_call: TRBJ2-7
cdr3_aa: CASRAGGDGEQYF
cdr3_nt: TGTGCCAGCAGGGCAGGGGGCGATGGCGAGCAGTACTTC

d_call: TRBD1
v_call: TRBV28
clone_size: .
j_call: TRBJ1-4
cdr3_aa: CASSPGGGIDEKLFF
cdr3_nt: TGTGCCAGCAGCCCAGGGGGCGGGATCGATGAAAAACTGTTTTTT

d_call: .
v_call: TRBV29-1
clone_size: .
j_call: TRBJ1-1
cdr3_aa: CSVDGAERVEAFF
cdr3_nt: TGCAGCGTTGATGGCGCGGAACGCGTTGAAGCTTTCTTT

d_call: .
v_call: TRBV7-9
clone_size: .
j_call: TRBJ1-1
cdr3_aa: CASSLPGGDAEAFF
cdr3_nt: TGTGCCAGCAGCTTACCGGGAGGTGACGCTGAAGCTTTCTTT

d_call: .
v_call: TRBV18
clone_size: once
j_call: TRBJ1-2
cdr3_aa: CASSPPSGGYTF
cdr3_nt: TGTGCCAGCTCACCACCAAGCGGCGGCTACACCTTC

d_call: TRBD2
v_call: TRBV11-2
clone_size: .
j_call: TRBJ2-3
cdr3_aa: CASSFAGGMSTDTQYF
cdr3_nt: TGTGCCAGCAGCTTCGCCGGGGGGATGAGCACAGATACGCAGTATTTT

d_call: .
v_call: TRBV20-1
clone_size: .
j_call: TRBJ1-1
cdr3_aa: CSARDLGEAFF
cdr3_nt: TGCAGTGCTAGAGATCTAGGCGAAGCTTTCTTT

d_call: .
v_call: TRBV28
clone_size: .
j_call: TRBJ2-7
cdr3_aa: CASSLNPYEQYF
cdr3_nt: TGTGCCAGTTCCTTGAATCCCTACGAGCAGTACTTC

d_call: TRBD1
v_call: TRBV28
clone_size: .
j_call: TRBJ2-7
cdr3_aa: CASGQGAVYEQYF
cdr3_nt: TGTGCCAGCGGACAGGGGGCCGTGTACGAGCAGTACTTC